The 26 T cell receptor beta chains below all came from one sample that was sequenced in a study of shared clonotypes between healthy human individuals. Generated by immunoSEQ multiplex PCR, the TCRdb table keeps only in-frame clones and is missing some. The sample carries 2 million to 2.5 million clones, 90% to 96% recorded once. Sequenced: naive CD4+ T cells sorted from blood. Subset specified: CD45RA+ positively selected. These receptors all come from a man aged 18 to 29 in good health.

The rearrangement joins TRBV2 to TRBJ2-7; no reliable D call. Germline V CDR1 and CDR2: SNHLY, FYNNEI. The V end was cut by 0 bases, the J end by 6 bases, with 12 bases between. CDR3 length: 14 residues. CDR3 DNA sequence: TGTGCCAGCAGTGAAGCCCCTCCCGTCGGCGAGCAGTACTTC. Translation gives CASSEAPPVGEQYF.

As concerns this clone: This same CDR3 is encoded by further DNA sequences in the sample. The CDR3 spells CASSIGQSTDTQYF. CDR3 DNA: TGCGCCAGCAGCATCGGACAGAGCACAGATACGCAGTATTTT. The genes are TRBV5-1 and TRBJ2-3, with D tentatively TRBD1 (6 bases). This CDR3 comprises 14 residues. The germline V gene has CDR1 SGHRS and CDR2 YFSETQ. Trimming shortened V by 4 bases and J by 0 bases, and 9 bases separated the two germline ends. Variable domain in full (rest from reference TRBV5-1 and TRBJ2-3): KAGVTQTPRYLIKTRGQQVTLSCSPISGHRSVSWYQQTPGQGLQFLFEYFSETQRNKGNFPGRFSGRQFSNSRSEMNVSTLELGDSALYLCASSIGQSTDTQYFGPGTRLTVL.

The rearrangement uses TRBV11-2 and TRBJ1-6; weak D call: TRBD1 (5 bases). Germline lookup yields CDR1 SGHAT and CDR2 FQNNGV. This CDR3 comprises 13 residues. V lost 5 bases to trimming and J lost 7 bases, with 9 bases between them. CDR3 region: CASSTPGNSPLHF. For the CDR3, the DNA is TGTGCCAGCAGCACACCAGGGAATTCACCCCTCCACTTT.

This clone was seen once. The chain couples TRBV5-4 to TRBJ2-5; D may be TRBD1 (7 bases). V shed 5 bases and J shed 2 bases, with 22 bases lying between them. CDR3 length: 17 amino acids. Germline CDR1 reads SGHNT; CDR2 reads YYREEE (reference sequence). In DNA, the CDR3 is TGTGCCAGCAGTCCTAAGAAGGGCGGGACAGTACAAGAGACCCAGTACTTC. This gives the protein CASSPKKGGTVQETQYF.

The CDR3 DNA follows: TGTGCCAGCTCAGAGGGCGGGGGCCCTAGTAATGAGCAGTTCTTC. This encodes CASSEGGGPSNEQFF. The V call is TRBV2, the J call TRBJ2-1; D perhaps matches TRBD2 (7 bases). Trimming took 8 bases from V and 7 from J, leaving 21 bases between them. From germline, CDR1 is SNHLY and CDR2 FYNNEI. CDR3 size: 15 residues.

V is TRBV28 and J is TRBJ1-6, with unresolved D. The CDR3 consists of 13 residues. Germline CDR1 is MDHEN and CDR2 is SYDVKM. Deletions cut 5 bases from V and 7 bases from J, with 9 bases between. The CDR3 coding sequence is TGTGCCAGCAGTGATGGGTTGAATTCACCCCTCCACTTT. Protein: CASSDGLNSPLHF.

In DNA, the CDR3 is TGTGCCAGCAGCTTGGTAGGGGCGTGGAATGAGCAGTTCTTC. This encodes CASSLVGAWNEQFF. V usage is TRBV5-6 and J usage is TRBJ2-1, with a tentative D call TRBD1 (5 bases). V lost 0 bases and J lost 7, with 11 bases in between. Germline CDR1 and CDR2: SGHDT and YYEEEE. The CDR3 contains 14 residues.

The genes are TRBV10-3 and TRBJ2-5; D ambiguous. This CDR3 is built from 15 residues. The V and J ends lost 3 bases and 5 bases respectively, with 16 bases between them. Per the germline V gene, CDR1 is ENHRY and CDR2 is SYGVKD. DNA of the CDR3: TGTGCCATCAGTGACCTAATTACGGGTTCGGAGACCCAGTACTTC. This gives the protein CAISDLITGSETQYF.

V is TRBV7-9 and J is TRBJ1-1; D unresolved. CDR3 length: 13 residues. Trimming left V 5 bases short and J 4 bases short, with 11 bases between. Germline V lookup: CDR1 SEHNR, CDR2 FQNEAQ (reference sequence). The CDR3 DNA sequence: TGTGCCAGCAGCAGGGAAGGGAGCACTGAAGCTTTCTTT. Translation gives CASSREGSTEAFF.

The rearrangement joins TRBV5-1 to TRBJ2-4; no clear D. Trimming pared 3 bases from V and 2 bases from J, leaving 9 bases between. Germline CDR1 reads SGHRS; CDR2 reads YFSETQ. The CDR3 spans 14 residues. The CDR3 region is CASSSDITKNIQYF. CDR3 bases: TGCGCCAGCAGCTCCGACATCACCAAAAACATTCAGTACTTC.

The chain combines TRBV6-4 with TRBJ2-1; possibly TRBD1 or TRBD2 for D (5 bases each). This CDR3 comprises 14 residues. In germline, CDR1 is MRHNA, CDR2 SNTAGT. Trimming took 6 bases from V and 2 from J, leaving 11 bases between them. CDR3 DNA: TGTGCCAGCAGCCCGGGACCAACCTACAATGAGCAGTTCTTC. It specifies CASSPGPTYNEQFF.

The chain is built from TRBV19 and TRBJ2-6; D gene uncertain. There are 16 residues in the CDR3. Germline CDR1 reads LNHDA; CDR2 reads SQIVND (reference sequence). V shed 5 bases and J shed 0 bases, with 11 bases lying between them. The CDR3 region is CASSDRLSSGANVLTF. CDR3 nucleotides: TGTGCCAGTAGTGATCGACTGTCCTCTGGGGCCAACGTCCTGACTTTC.

The V gene is TRBV9, the J gene TRBJ1-3; 7 bases line up with TRBD1. V shed 2 bases, J shed 3 bases, and the junction held 17 bases outside the gene matches. CDR3 length: 19 residues. Germline assignment: CDR1 SGDLS and CDR2 YYNGEE. CDR3 sequence reads: CASSVGLPEGALGGNTIYF. Here the CDR3 DNA reads TGTGCCAGCAGCGTCGGGCTCCCAGAGGGGGCATTAGGTGGAAACACCATATATTTT.

As to this clone: Distinct nucleotide sequences in the sample also encode this CDR3. V usage is TRBV6-1 and J usage is TRBJ2-5; possibly TRBD2 for D (6 bases). This CDR3 is built from 14 residues. Germline V gene lookup returns CDR1 MNHNS and CDR2 SASEGT. Trimming removed 6 bases from V and 1 base from J, with 12 bases in between. The CDR3 coding sequence is TGTGCCAGCAGCGCTCTAGCGCCCCAAGAGACCCAGTACTTC. Translation: CASSALAPQETQYF.

The chain couples TRBV4-2 to TRBJ2-1; TRBD2 matches 11 bases. The length of the CDR3 is 17 residues. Germline CDR1 and CDR2: LGHNA and YNFKEQ. Trimming cost V 2 bases and J 0 bases; bases outside gene matches: 3. The DNA of the CDR3 is TGTGCCAGCAGCCAACTCACTAGCGGGAGCTCCTACAATGAGCAGTTCTTC. This encodes CASSQLTSGSSYNEQFF.

This clone showed up just once. This sample includes further DNA sequences coding for the same CDR3. The chain couples TRBV7-2 to TRBJ2-2, with D tentatively TRBD1 (5 bases). The CDR3 is 14 residues long. The V end lost 2 bases, the J end lost 4 bases, and 8 bases lay between the germline ends. In germline, CDR1 is SGHTA, CDR2 FQGNSA. CDR3 sequence reads: CASSLQGSTGELFF. The CDR3, as DNA: TGTGCCAGCAGCTTACAGGGCAGCACCGGGGAGCTGTTTTTT. The variable domain in full, with the rest retrieved from reference TRBV7-2 and TRBJ2-2, is GAGVSQSPSNKVTEKGKDVELRCDPISGHTALYWYRQSLGQGLEFLIYFQGNSAPDKSGLPSDRFSAERTGGSVSTLTIQRTQQEDSAVYLCASSLQGSTGELFFGEGSRLTVL.

This chain joins TRBV5-6 and TRBJ2-5, with D unresolved. CDR1 is SGHDT, CDR2 YYEEEE, per germline. The CDR3 loop spans 16 amino acids. V was cut by 5 bases and J by 0 bases, with 17 bases left in between. The CDR3: CASRFGRSRYQETQYF. The CDR3 DNA sequence: TGTGCCAGCAGATTTGGCCGCTCGCGGTACCAAGAGACCCAGTACTTC. Complete variable domain (other parts from reference TRBV5-6 and TRBJ2-5): DAGVTQSPTHLIKTRGQQVTLRCSPKSGHDTVSWYQQALGQGPQFIFQYYEEEERQRGNFPDRFSGHQFPNYSSELNVNALLLGDSALYLCASRFGRSRYQETQYFGPGTRLLVL.

Points on this clone: The sample has other DNA sequences that encode this CDR3 too. V and J are TRBV5-4 and TRBJ2-7, with TRBD1 as a possible D gene (6 bases). V gave up 3 bases and J gave up 1 base, with 8 bases separating them. Germline V gene sequence: CDR1 SGHNT, CDR2 YYREEE (reference sequence). The CDR3 spans 13 residues. Written as DNA, the CDR3 is TGTGCCAGCAGCTCCACAGGGTCCTACGAGCAGTACTTC. It codes for CASSSTGSYEQYF.

This chain uses TRBV18 with TRBJ1-6, with D possibly matching TRBD1 (5 bases). Germline V gene sequence: CDR1 KGHSH, CDR2 LQKENI. V lost 5 bases and J 7 bases, leaving 21 bases between the germline ends. The CDR3 totals 17 residues. DNA of the CDR3: TGTGCCAGCTCAAGCTCGGGGGGAACGGCGCGGAATTCACCCCTCCACTTT. Its translation is CASSSSGGTARNSPLHF.

The gene calls are TRBV28 and TRBJ1-5; D possibly corresponds to TRBD1 (5 bases). CDR1 and CDR2 (germline): MDHEN, SYDVKM. The CDR3 has 15 amino acids. V was trimmed by 5 bases and J by 7 bases, leaving 18 bases between them. The CDR3 spells CASSGFEGPGQPQHF. As DNA, the CDR3 is TGTGCCAGCAGTGGCTTCGAGGGACCCGGACAGCCCCAGCATTTT.

This chain links TRBV4-1 with TRBJ2-7; 12 nucleotides agree with TRBD1. The CDR3 is 15 amino acids. In germline, CDR1 is MGHRA, CDR2 YSYEKL. J was trimmed by 2 bases and V by 3 bases; bases with no gene match: 2. CDR3 bases: TGCGCCAGCAGCCAGGGGACAGGGGGCCCCTACGAGCAGTACTTC. Protein product: CASSQGTGGPYEQYF.

This rearrangement joins TRBV7-3 to TRBJ2-7, with a tentative D call TRBD2 (6 bases). The length of the CDR3 is 12 residues. Deletions cut 9 bases from V and 0 bases from J, with 9 bases between. Germline V gene lookup returns CDR1 SGHTA and CDR2 FQGTGA. The CDR3 protein is CASIGSSYEQYF. CDR3 sequence (DNA): TGTGCCAGTATCGGGAGCTCCTACGAGCAGTACTTC.

V usage is TRBV7-3 and J usage is TRBJ2-2; D not certain. CDR1 and CDR2 (germline): SGHTA, FQGTGA. This CDR3 has 13 residues. V lost 5 bases and J lost 5, with 9 bases in between. CDR3 nucleotides: TGTGCCAGCAGCCTCGGCAGAACCGGGGAGCTGTTTTTT. Its translation: CASSLGRTGELFF.

The V and J genes are TRBV25-1 and TRBJ1-4, with a weak D call TRBD1 (6 bases). V lost 4 bases to trimming and J lost 5 bases, with 17 bases between them. The CDR3 extends over 16 amino acids. Looked up from germline, CDR1 is MGHDK and CDR2 is SYGVNS. The CDR3 nucleotides are TGTGCCAGCAGTGTCCAGGGGCAGGGGCAGAATGAAAAACTGTTTTTT. The encoded protein is CASSVQGQGQNEKLFF.

The rearrangement joins TRBV10-2 to TRBJ2-7, with 8 bases aligning to TRBD1. Per germline, CDR1 WSHSY and CDR2 SAAADI. The CDR3 length is 15 residues. With V trimmed by 6 bases and J by 4 bases, 11 bases remained unmatched. Here the CDR3 reads CASRLIGTGLYEQYF. CDR3 in DNA: TGCGCCAGCAGGCTTATAGGGACAGGCCTTTACGAGCAGTACTTC.

The V gene is TRBV9, the J gene TRBJ2-5; 10 bases line up with TRBD2. CDR1 is SGDLS, CDR2 YYNGEE, per germline. The trim removed 4 bases at V and 2 bases at J, leaving 5 bases unmatched. The CDR3 totals 15 residues. The CDR3, as DNA: TGTGCCAGCAGCAGGAGAGCGGGGGGGCAAGAGACCCAGTACTTC. Amino acid sequence: CASSRRAGGQETQYF.